This T cell receptor (beta chain) was recorded in a study of beta chain features in type 1 diabetes. Study-level results: The naive, central memory and Treg TCRB repertoires of patients appeared to be more similar to one another than those of healthy donors.

This clone showed up just a few times. Its cognate antigen is unknown. CDR3 length: 12 amino acids. CDR1 and CDR2 from the germline V gene are GTSNPN and SVGIG (reference sequence). V lost 1 base and J 9 bases, leaving 11 bases between the germline ends. Reverse transcribing all isolated RNA meant expressed TCRB transcripts were sequenced. The repertoire was sequenced with immunoSEQ multiplex PCR; TCRdb's copy has only in-frame clones and lacks some. The table has 600,000 to 650,000 clones, 15% to 19% seen once. This TCR was sampled from a man aged 18 to 35 in good health. Sequencing was carried out using naive CD4+ T cells from blood. V usage is TRBV30 and J usage is TRBJ2-3; tentative D call: TRBD1 (5 bases). CDR3 sequence: CAWSAGYGTQYF. The DNA for the CDR3 is TGTGCCTGGAGTGCAGGGTATGGGACGCAGTATTTT.